What follows are 13 T cell receptor beta chains derived from one specimen sequenced in a study of OX40 agonist ivuxolimab in advanced cancers. Here immunoSEQ multiplex PCR was the method, and the copy in TCRdb shows in-frame clones only, minus some. The table shows roughly 91,000 clones, with about 87% occurring only once. The material was CD4+ or CD8+ T cells sorted from blood, obtained in a trial of the OX40 agonist ivuxolimab. The origin of the receptors is an adult with an advanced solid tumor such as melanoma, head and neck, liver or kidney cancer.

The chain has TRBV9 and TRBJ2-2; tentative D call: TRBD1 (6 bases). The CDR3 loop spans 13 amino acids. The germline V and J ends were trimmed by 4 bases and 5 bases, with 9 bases remaining between them. The germline V gene has CDR1 SGDLS and CDR2 YYNGEE. CDR3 in DNA: TGTGCCAGCAGCCCACAGGGAACCGGGGAGCTGTTTTTT. This encodes CASSPQGTGELFF.

This chain connects TRBV5-1 to TRBJ2-7; D is tentatively TRBD1 or TRBD2 (6 bases each). CDR1 SGHRS and CDR2 YFSETQ come from the germline V gene. V shed 4 bases and J shed 7 bases, with 18 bases lying between them. The CDR3 is made up of 14 amino acids. The CDR3: CASSPGVGAGEQYF. The CDR3 coding sequence is TGCGCCAGCAGCCCGGGAGTGGGGGCTGGGGAGCAGTACTTC.

The count of this clone is one. The chain couples TRBV6-5 to TRBJ2-5, with D perhaps matching TRBD1 (6 bases). V lost 6 bases and J 4 bases, leaving 18 bases between the germline ends. Looked up from germline, CDR1 is MNHEY and CDR2 is SVGAGI. The length of the CDR3 is 15 residues. The CDR3 reads CASSPGTLRGETQYF. The DNA of the CDR3 is TGTGCCAGCAGCCCTGGGACACTCCGGGGAGAGACCCAGTACTTC.

The chain uses TRBV28 and TRBJ1-4, with D maybe TRBD1 (5 bases). The CDR3 contains 14 residues. Germline values: CDR1 MDHEN, CDR2 SYDVKM. With 6 bases removed from V and 3 bases from J, the gap between germline ends came to 11 bases. CDR3 DNA: TGTGCCAGCAGAAGCGGGGCGGCTAATGAAAAACTGTTTTTT. This translates into CASRSGAANEKLFF.

The J gene is TRBJ1-2, the V gene TRBV4-1, with D possibly TRBD1 on 5 matching bases. V was trimmed by 4 bases and J by 4 bases, leaving 19 bases between them. The CDR3 contains 16 residues. Germline V lookup: CDR1 MGHRA, CDR2 YSYEKL. The CDR3 here is CASSPAVGQGGYGYTF. Here the CDR3 DNA reads TGCGCCAGCAGCCCCGCAGTGGGGCAGGGAGGCTATGGCTACACCTTC.

This clone was counted between two and nine times. This sequence joins TRBV18 and TRBJ1-6; 11 positions agree with TRBD1. The CDR3 spans 15 residues. The germline V gene encodes CDR1 KGHSH and CDR2 LQKENI. Trimming removed 5 bases from V and 10 bases from J; junction bases left unmatched: 7. CDR3 DNA sequence: TGTGCCAGCTCAGCCGGACAGGGGGCGAGGTCACCCCTCCACTTT. This gives the protein CASSAGQGARSPLHF.

This clone has just one count. The chain joins TRBV2 to TRBJ2-1; 8 bases align to TRBD2. The CDR3 extends over 15 amino acids. The V segment lost 6 bases and the J segment 7 bases; nucleotides outside the gene matches: 11. Germline V gives CDR1 SNHLY, CDR2 FYNNEI. CDR3 sequence (DNA): TGTGCCAGCAGGTTCGGACTAGCCGGGGGGAATGAGCAGTTCTTC. This encodes CASRFGLAGGNEQFF.

The chain employs TRBV28 and TRBJ1-3, with TRBD1 matching 7 bases. V lost 5 bases to trimming and J lost 2 bases; unmatched junction nucleotides: 6. In germline, CDR1 is MDHEN, CDR2 SYDVKM. This CDR3 has 15 amino acids. The CDR3 DNA is TGTGCCAGCAGTGGGACAGAAGGGACTGGAAACACCATATATTTT. Translation gives CASSGTEGTGNTIYF.

The rearrangement links TRBV6-4 to TRBJ1-6, with D unclear. Germline CDR1 and CDR2: MRHNA and SNTAGT. CDR3 length: 14 amino acids. The V and J ends lost 4 bases and 1 base respectively, with 5 bases between them. CDR3 DNA: TGTGCCAGCAGTGTGGATTCCTATAATTCACCCCTCCACTTT. Its protein product is CASSVDSYNSPLHF.

J is TRBJ1-1 and V is TRBV6-5; D gene ambiguous. Per the germline V gene, CDR1 is MNHEY and CDR2 is SVGAGI. This CDR3 region has 13 residues. Trimming stripped 6 bases from V and 2 bases from J, with 10 bases between. DNA for the CDR3: TGTGCCAGCAGCCTAAGACCTAACACTGAAGCTTTCTTT. It yields the protein CASSLRPNTEAFF.

This chain joins TRBV4-1 and TRBJ2-5; D ambiguous. This CDR3 comprises 12 residues. V dropped 1 base and J dropped 4 bases, with 4 bases sitting between them. Germline CDR1 reads MGHRA; CDR2 reads YSYEKL. The CDR3: CASSQVRETQYF. CDR3 nucleotide sequence: TGCGCCAGCAGCCAAGTTCGAGAGACCCAGTACTTC.

V is TRBV18 and J is TRBJ1-1; 7 bases fit TRBD1. With 3 bases clipped from V and 4 bases from J, the junction kept 5 bases outside the gene matches. The CDR3 totals 14 residues. Germline lookup yields CDR1 KGHSH and CDR2 LQKENI. CDR3 amino acids: CASSPSQGSTEAFF. The CDR3 bases are TGTGCCAGCTCACCGTCACAGGGGAGCACTGAAGCTTTCTTT.

V and J are TRBV6-5 and TRBJ1-1; 8 nucleotides agree with TRBD1. Trimming cost V 4 bases and J 1 base; bases outside gene matches: 2. The CDR3 runs 14 residues. The germline V gene has CDR1 MNHEY and CDR2 SVGAGI. CDR3 sequence: CASSFGQGNTEAFF. CDR3 in DNA: TGTGCCAGCAGTTTCGGACAGGGGAACACTGAAGCTTTCTTT.